The 12 T cell receptor beta chains below all came from one sample that was sequenced in a study of T cells in narcolepsy. Clones were sequenced by immunoSEQ multiplex PCR, and TCRdb holds only the in-frame ones, with some missing. In the table there are about 33,000 clones, approximately 80% of which are singletons. The specimen sequenced was CD45RA- memory CD4+ T cells from PBMCs. Receptor source: a human donor with narcolepsy.

This clone was observed a single time. This chain uses TRBV6-6 with TRBJ2-7; 7 bases agree with TRBD1. This CDR3 region has 13 residues. Trimming removed 6 bases from V and 6 bases from J; junction bases left unmatched: 8. Germline V lookup: CDR1 MNHNY, CDR2 SVGAGI (reference sequence). CDR3 loop: CASSPQGQVEQYF. CDR3 bases: TGTGCCAGCAGCCCACAGGGGCAGGTCGAGCAGTACTTC.

This sequence joins TRBV7-9 and TRBJ1-5; no firm D call. The V gene's germline CDR1 is SEHNR and CDR2 FQNEAQ (reference sequence). The V end was cut by 1 base, the J end by 3 bases, with 7 bases between. The CDR3 totals 14 residues. Here the CDR3 reads CASSLEGSNQPQHF. CDR3 sequence (DNA): TGTGCCAGCAGCTTAGAAGGTTCCAATCAGCCCCAGCATTTT. Combining the CDR3 with reference TRBV7-9 and TRBJ1-5 gives the whole variable domain DTGVSQNPRHKITKRGQNVTFRCDPISEHNRLYWYRQTLGQGPEFLTYFQNEAQLEKSRLLSDRFSAERPKGSFSTLEIQRTEQGDSAMYLCASSLEGSNQPQHFGDGTRLSIL.

The CDR3, as DNA: TGTGCCAGCAGTTACCCATTTGGTAGCGGGGGGGAGCCCCAGTACTTC. Encoded protein: CASSYPFGSGGEPQYF. The chain carries TRBV6-6 and TRBJ2-5, with 11 bases identical to TRBD2. The CDR3 extends over 16 amino acids. Germline trimming cut 2 bases from V and 9 bases from J; bases unmatched to any gene: 11. Germline V gene lookup returns CDR1 MNHNY and CDR2 SVGAGI (reference sequence).

CDR3 DNA sequence: TGTGCCACCAGCAGAGATAGGACAGGAGTCCAGCATTTT. Translating gives CATSRDRTGVQHF. The rearrangement uses TRBV15 and TRBJ1-5; 7 nucleotides align to TRBD1. Germline CDR1 reads LNHNV; CDR2 reads YYDKDF (reference sequence). After removal of 0 bases from V and 12 bases from J, the junction contained 5 bases not matched to a gene. The CDR3 runs to 13 residues.

The chain links TRBV19 to TRBJ2-1; 10 bases line up with TRBD2. The V segment lost 6 bases and the J segment 5 bases; nucleotides outside the gene matches: 4. The germline gives CDR1 LNHDA, CDR2 SQIVND (reference sequence). The CDR3 runs to 14 residues. The CDR3 reads CASRGLARNNEQFF. The CDR3 region has the DNA TGTGCCAGTAGGGGACTAGCGCGGAACAATGAGCAGTTCTTC.

V gene TRBV6-1 combines with J gene TRBJ1-5; D unresolved. CDR1 is MNHNS, CDR2 SASEGT, per germline. The CDR3 loop spans 15 amino acids. The V and J ends lost 0 bases and 1 base respectively, with 7 bases between them. CDR3 residues: CASSEAGRSNQPQHF. The CDR3 bases are TGTGCCAGCAGTGAAGCGGGGAGAAGCAATCAGCCCCAGCATTTT.

CDR3 residues: CASSLAPGQGTDTQYF. DNA for the CDR3: TGTGCCAGCAGCCTGGCCCCGGGACAGGGCACAGATACGCAGTATTTT. V and J are TRBV7-6 and TRBJ2-3, with 8 nucleotides matching TRBD1. Unmatched junction bases numbered 8, after V lost 5 bases and J lost 1 base. This CDR3 is built from 16 residues. Germline V gene sequence: CDR1 SGHVS, CDR2 FNYEAQ.

This clone occurred once. The J gene is TRBJ1-1, the V gene TRBV6-5; a weak D match, TRBD1 (6 bases). Germline CDR1 MNHEY, CDR2 SVGAGI. V was trimmed by 6 bases and J by 8 bases, leaving 13 bases between them. The CDR3 has 12 amino acids. The CDR3: CASRPTGTEAFF. CDR3 bases: TGTGCCAGCAGACCGACAGGTACCGAAGCTTTCTTT.

The CDR3 spells CASSPGQGTSYEQYV. The CDR3 nucleotides read TGTGCCAGCAGTCCGGGACAGGGAACCTCCTACGAGCAGTACGTC. V and J are TRBV7-6 and TRBJ2-7, with TRBD1 matching over 9 bases. Germline CDR1 is SGHVS and CDR2 is FNYEAQ. V dropped 6 bases and J dropped 0; count of bases not matched to a gene: 6. The CDR3 consists of 15 residues.

The genes are TRBV4-2 and TRBJ1-1; unclear D gene. Germline CDR1 and CDR2: LGHNA and YNFKEQ. The V end was cut by 7 bases, the J end by 3 bases, with 12 bases between. The CDR3 has 13 residues. This CDR3 reads CASKRERDTEAFF. The DNA for the CDR3 is TGTGCCAGCAAGCGGGAGCGGGACACTGAAGCTTTCTTT.

The rearrangement links TRBV10-3 to TRBJ2-1; 7 bases map to TRBD2. The CDR3 is 15 amino acids. Germline CDR1 reads ENHRY; CDR2 reads SYGVKD. Trimming at V came to 2 bases and at J to 0 bases, leaving 1 base not matched to a gene. The CDR3 here is CAISETGGSYNEQFF. The CDR3 nucleotides read TGTGCCATCAGTGAGACGGGGGGCTCCTACAATGAGCAGTTCTTC.

This sequence joins TRBV28 and TRBJ1-1; TRBD1 matches 9 bases. Germline V gene lookup returns CDR1 MDHEN and CDR2 SYDVKM. This CDR3 contains 14 residues. The V segment lost 6 bases and the J segment 6 bases; nucleotides outside the gene matches: 8. The CDR3 DNA reads TGTGCCAGCAGGGGACAGGGCGGGGGCGCTGAAGCTTTCTTT. This codes for CASRGQGGGAEAFF.